These 18 T cell receptor beta chains share one sample of origin, sequenced in a study of blood T cells in healthy people across ages. Together with a sample-barcoded 5' primer, a J-beta primer mix was included in a second PCR lasting 7 to 11 cycles. TCRdb itself ran the 5' RACE reads through MiXCR, one entry per CDR3 protein. The repertoire holds 700,000 or so distinct CDR3 sequences, with approximately 40% as singletons. Source material: blood. Receptors were obtained from an elderly man in good health.

In this sample, this clonotype turned up a few times. The chain recombines TRBV28 with TRBJ2-3, with TRBD1 identical over 7 bases. The V gene's germline CDR1 is MDHEN and CDR2 SYDVKM. Unmatched junction bases numbered 10, after V lost 11 bases and J lost 2 bases. This CDR3 contains 14 residues. CDR3 DNA: TGTGCCCTTACCCCAGGGGGTTCCACAGATACGCAGTATTTT. Encoded protein: CALTPGGSTDTQYF.

This clonotype turned up a few times. This sequence joins TRBV29-1 and TRBJ2-1; possible D gene TRBD2, 5 bases. The CDR3 spans 14 residues. Trimming took off 6 bases at V and 4 bases at J, with 16 bases between the two ends. Germline CDR1 SQVTM, CDR2 ANQGSEA. CDR3 nucleotide sequence: TGCAGCGTCCTCGTTGGACTTGGGTACAATGAGCAGTTCTTC. Amino acid sequence: CSVLVGLGYNEQFF.

This chain joins TRBV7-2 and TRBJ2-3; D uncertain. Looked up from germline, CDR1 is SGHTA and CDR2 is FQGNSA. The CDR3 loop spans 15 amino acids. The germline V and J ends were trimmed by 0 bases and 0 bases, with 7 bases remaining between them. As DNA, the CDR3 is TGTGCCAGCAGCTTAGCGGTGGTTAGCACAGATACGCAGTATTTT. Encoded protein: CASSLAVVSTDTQYF.

This clonotype was seen a few times. The rearrangement uses TRBV27 and TRBJ2-3; 7 bases map to TRBD1. Losses at the gene ends were 7 bases for V and 1 base for J; bases not matched to a gene: 8. Germline CDR1 reads MNHEY; CDR2 reads SMNVEV (reference sequence). The CDR3 is 15 amino acids. DNA for the CDR3: TGTGCCAGCAATCCGGACAGGTTGGGCACAGATACGCAGTATTTT. Translation gives CASNPDRLGTDTQYF.

This rearrangement joins TRBV13 to TRBJ1-1; a weak D match, TRBD1 (6 bases). V shed 4 bases and J shed 7 bases, with 16 bases lying between them. The CDR3 length is 14 residues. Germline CDR1 reads PRHDT; CDR2 reads FYEKMQ (reference sequence). The CDR3 DNA reads TGTGCCAGCAGCTATCTAGGCCGGGACAATGAAGCTTTCTTT. Translated: CASSYLGRDNEAFF.

This clonotype was detected many times. The chain recombines TRBV7-2 with TRBJ2-5, with no clear D. The CDR3 is 13 residues long. V was pared by 0 bases and J by 5 bases, with 7 bases between. Germline values: CDR1 SGHTA, CDR2 FQGNSA. The CDR3 here is CASSLALLETQYF. CDR3 coding DNA: TGTGCCAGCAGCTTAGCCCTCTTGGAGACCCAGTACTTC.

The chain links TRBV4-1 to TRBJ2-5; D is unresolved. Trimming cost V 3 bases and J 5 bases, with 13 bases left between them. CDR3 length equals 14 residues. The germline V gene encodes CDR1 MGHRA and CDR2 YSYEKL. The CDR3: CASSQYQDGETQYF. CDR3 nucleotides: TGCGCCAGCAGCCAGTACCAGGATGGCGAGACCCAGTACTTC.

This clonotype occurred many times. Here the CDR3 DNA reads TGTGCCAGCAGTGAATACGGTGAGCAGTTCTTC. Translating gives CASSEYGEQFF. V usage is TRBV25-1 and J usage is TRBJ2-1; no clear D. The V gene's germline CDR1 is MGHDK and CDR2 SYGVNS. The ends were cut back, 0 bases at V and 9 bases at J, with 3 bases in the middle. This CDR3 is built from 11 residues.

This clonotype appeared a few times. The J gene is TRBJ2-1, the V gene TRBV6-2 or TRBV6-3; D is undetermined. Germline assignment: CDR1 MNHEY and CDR2 SVGEGT. Trimming took off 4 bases at V and 4 bases at J, with 8 bases between the two ends. The CDR3 is made up of 13 amino acids. The CDR3 here is CASSFIAYNEQFF. CDR3 coding DNA: TGTGCCAGCAGTTTCATAGCTTACAATGAGCAGTTCTTC.

Notes on this clonotype: Being one base from a much bigger clone, this may be a read error. The chain carries TRBV29-1 and TRBJ2-1; D unresolved. Germline V gene lookup returns CDR1 SQVTM and CDR2 ANQGSEA. Trimming cost V 0 bases and J 13 bases, with 16 bases left between them. CDR3 length: 13 residues. Here the CDR3 reads CSVEDRALETQFF. CDR3 coding DNA: TGCAGCGTTGAAGATCGGGCCTTGGAGACCCAGTTCTTC.

This clonotype appeared a few times. The CDR3 DNA is TGCAGTGCTAGACACATGGCCGAGCAGTACTTC. Protein product: CSARHMAEQYF. The V gene is TRBV20-1, the J gene TRBJ2-5; D is undetermined. With the DNA end fitting TRBJ2-7 better, the J assignment may be wrong. Germline values: CDR1 DFQATT, CDR2 SNEGSKA (reference sequence). The CDR3 contains 11 residues.

This clonotype was recorded once. The chain has TRBV7-9 and TRBJ1-2, with 10 positions matching TRBD1. Germline values: CDR1 SEHNR, CDR2 FQNEAQ (reference sequence). Trimming took 1 base from V and 5 from J; bases not matched to a gene: 10. The CDR3 sequence is 17 residues long. Here the CDR3 DNA reads TGTGCCAGCAGCTTAGACTTAGGTGACAGGGGGCGTTATGGCTACACCTTC. Its protein product is CASSLDLGDRGRYGYTF.

DNA for the CDR3: TGCGCCAGCAGCGCTAGTCTCCCCACAGATACGCAGTATTTT. It encodes CASSASLPTDTQYF. The V and J genes are TRBV5-1 and TRBJ2-3; D call uncertain. Germline CDR1 and CDR2: SGHRS and YFSETQ. V was shortened by 4 bases and J by 2 bases, with 11 bases between the two germline ends. The CDR3 contains 14 residues.

The chain employs TRBV29-1 and TRBJ2-5, with 11 bases identical to TRBD2. The end of the DNA fits TRBJ2-7 better, so the J call may be wrong. There are 14 residues in the CDR3. CDR1 is SQVTM, CDR2 ANQGSEA, per germline. The CDR3 DNA reads as TGCAGCACCGGAACGGGACTAGCGGCCTACGAGCAGTACTTC. It is translated as CSTGTGLAAYEQYF.

The chain employs TRBV12-3 or TRBV12-4 and TRBJ2-3, with 15 bases lining up with TRBD2. The junction had 10 bases not matched to a gene; V was cut back by 6 bases and J by 6 bases. The CDR3 has 17 amino acids. The CDR3 sequence: CASRPPQGLAGGDTQYF. In DNA, the CDR3 is TGTGCCAGCAGACCTCCCCAGGGACTAGCGGGGGGCGATACGCAGTATTTT.

The genes are TRBV5-1 and TRBJ2-1; TRBD1 or TRBD2 may be the D gene (6 bases each). The V gene lost 3 bases and the J gene lost 11 bases, with 24 bases spanning the gap. This CDR3 has 16 residues. In germline, CDR1 is SGHRS, CDR2 YFSETQ. The DNA for the CDR3 is TGCGCCAGCAGCTCGGTAACGACAGGCGGAGGGAATAAGCAGTTCTTC. Translating it yields CASSSVTTGGGNKQFF.

This rearrangement joins TRBV3-1 to TRBJ2-1; 7 positions agree with TRBD1. Losses at the gene ends were 1 base for V and 6 bases for J; bases not matched to a gene: 9. CDR1 is LGHDT, CDR2 YNNKEL, per germline (reference sequence). This CDR3 is built from 16 residues. In DNA form, the CDR3 reads TGTGCCAGCAGCCAAGCTCGAGCCGGGACAGCCAATGAGCAGTTCTTC. Its protein product is CASSQARAGTANEQFF.

There are many counts of this clonotype. As DNA, the CDR3 is TGTGCCAGCAGCCAATTTGCCGACACTAGCACAGATACGCAGTATTTT. The encoded protein is CASSQFADTSTDTQYF. The chain is built from TRBV4-2 and TRBJ2-3; D gene ambiguous. CDR1 and CDR2 from the germline V gene are LGHNA and YNFKEQ. The ends were cut back, 2 bases at V and 0 bases at J, with 12 bases in the middle. The length of the CDR3 is 16 residues.